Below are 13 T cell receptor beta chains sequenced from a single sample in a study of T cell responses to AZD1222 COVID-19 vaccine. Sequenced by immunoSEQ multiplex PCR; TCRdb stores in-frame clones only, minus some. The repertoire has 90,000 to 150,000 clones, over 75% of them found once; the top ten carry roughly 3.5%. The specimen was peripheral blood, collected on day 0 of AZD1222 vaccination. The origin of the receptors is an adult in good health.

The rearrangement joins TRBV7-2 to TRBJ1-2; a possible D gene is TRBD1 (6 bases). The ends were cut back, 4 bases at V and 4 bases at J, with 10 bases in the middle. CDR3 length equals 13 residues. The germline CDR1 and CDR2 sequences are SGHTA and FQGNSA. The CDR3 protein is CASSSWDIYGYTF. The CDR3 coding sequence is TGTGCCAGCAGCTCTTGGGACATCTATGGCTACACCTTC.

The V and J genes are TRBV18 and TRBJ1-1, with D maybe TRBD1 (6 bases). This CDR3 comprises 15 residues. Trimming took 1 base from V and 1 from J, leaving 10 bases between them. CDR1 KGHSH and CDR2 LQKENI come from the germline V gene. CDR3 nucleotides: TGTGCCAGCTCACCACTCCGGGACAAGAACACTGAAGCTTTCTTT. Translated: CASSPLRDKNTEAFF.

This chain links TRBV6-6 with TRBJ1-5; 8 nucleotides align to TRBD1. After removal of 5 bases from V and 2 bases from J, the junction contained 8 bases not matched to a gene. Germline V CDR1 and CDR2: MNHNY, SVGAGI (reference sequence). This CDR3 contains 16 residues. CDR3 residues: CASSPWTGLGNQPQHF. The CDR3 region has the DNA TGTGCCAGCAGTCCCTGGACAGGGCTAGGCAATCAGCCCCAGCATTTT.

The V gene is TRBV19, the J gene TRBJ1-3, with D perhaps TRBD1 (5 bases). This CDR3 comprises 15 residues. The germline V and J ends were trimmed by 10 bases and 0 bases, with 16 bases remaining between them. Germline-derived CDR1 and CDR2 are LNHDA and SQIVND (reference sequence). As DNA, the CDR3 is TGTGCCACCCTTCAGGGAACCTTCTCTGGAAACACCATATATTTT. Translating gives CATLQGTFSGNTIYF.

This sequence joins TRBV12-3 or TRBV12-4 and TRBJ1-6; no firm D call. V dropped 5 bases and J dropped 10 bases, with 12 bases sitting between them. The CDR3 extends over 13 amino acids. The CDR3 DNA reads TGTGCCAGCAGTCCGGCTATGCGGTCACCCCTCCACTTT. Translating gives CASSPAMRSPLHF.

This chain's CDR3 is CASSERVQRNTEAFF. CDR3 coding DNA: TGTGCCAGCAGTGAACGGGTCCAGCGGAACACTGAAGCTTTCTTT. The V call is TRBV6-1, the J call TRBJ1-1; D not resolved. There are 15 residues in the CDR3. V lost 2 bases to trimming and J lost 1 base, with 11 bases between them. Germline lookup yields CDR1 MNHNS and CDR2 SASEGT.

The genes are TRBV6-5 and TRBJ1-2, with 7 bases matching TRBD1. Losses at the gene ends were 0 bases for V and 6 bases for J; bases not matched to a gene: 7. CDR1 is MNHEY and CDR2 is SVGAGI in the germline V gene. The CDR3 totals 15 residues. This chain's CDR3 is CASSYSGTDYNGYTF. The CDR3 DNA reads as TGTGCCAGCAGTTACTCGGGGACAGATTATAATGGCTACACCTTC.

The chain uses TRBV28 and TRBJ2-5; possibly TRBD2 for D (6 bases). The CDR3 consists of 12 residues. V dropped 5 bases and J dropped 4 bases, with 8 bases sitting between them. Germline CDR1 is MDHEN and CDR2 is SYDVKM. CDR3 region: CASSEEGETQYF. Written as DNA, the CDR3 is TGTGCCAGCAGTGAGGAGGGAGAGACCCAGTACTTC.

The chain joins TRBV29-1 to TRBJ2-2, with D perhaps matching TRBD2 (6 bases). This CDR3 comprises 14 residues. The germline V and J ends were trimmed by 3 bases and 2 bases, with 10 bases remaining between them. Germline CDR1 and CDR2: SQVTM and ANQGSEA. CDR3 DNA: TGCAGCGTTGAGGGGACTCTCAACACCGGGGAGCTGTTTTTT. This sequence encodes CSVEGTLNTGELFF.

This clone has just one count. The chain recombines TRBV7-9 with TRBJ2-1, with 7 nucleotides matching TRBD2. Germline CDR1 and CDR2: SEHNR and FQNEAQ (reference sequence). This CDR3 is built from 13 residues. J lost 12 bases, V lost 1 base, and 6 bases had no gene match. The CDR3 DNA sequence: TGTGCCAGCAGCTTAGGACTAGCCCCAGGGCAGTTCTTC. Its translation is CASSLGLAPGQFF.

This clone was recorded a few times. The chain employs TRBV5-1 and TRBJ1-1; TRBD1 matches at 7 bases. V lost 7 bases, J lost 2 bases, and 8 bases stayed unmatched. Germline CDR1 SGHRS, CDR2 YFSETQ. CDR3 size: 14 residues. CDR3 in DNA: TGCGCCAGCGGCATGACAGGGATTAACACTGAAGCTTTCTTT. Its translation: CASGMTGINTEAFF.

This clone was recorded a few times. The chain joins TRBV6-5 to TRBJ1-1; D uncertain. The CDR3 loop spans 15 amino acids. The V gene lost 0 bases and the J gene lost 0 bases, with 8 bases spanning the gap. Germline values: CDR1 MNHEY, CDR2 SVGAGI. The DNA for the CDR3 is TGTGCCAGCAGTTACTCGAGTAGGATGAACACTGAAGCTTTCTTT. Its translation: CASSYSSRMNTEAFF.

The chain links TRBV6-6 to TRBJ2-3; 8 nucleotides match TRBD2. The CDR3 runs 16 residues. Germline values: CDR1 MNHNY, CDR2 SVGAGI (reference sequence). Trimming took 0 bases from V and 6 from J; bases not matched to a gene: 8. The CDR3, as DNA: TGTGCCAGCAGTTACTCCGAATCGGGGGGGTACGATACGCAGTATTTT. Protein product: CASSYSESGGYDTQYF.